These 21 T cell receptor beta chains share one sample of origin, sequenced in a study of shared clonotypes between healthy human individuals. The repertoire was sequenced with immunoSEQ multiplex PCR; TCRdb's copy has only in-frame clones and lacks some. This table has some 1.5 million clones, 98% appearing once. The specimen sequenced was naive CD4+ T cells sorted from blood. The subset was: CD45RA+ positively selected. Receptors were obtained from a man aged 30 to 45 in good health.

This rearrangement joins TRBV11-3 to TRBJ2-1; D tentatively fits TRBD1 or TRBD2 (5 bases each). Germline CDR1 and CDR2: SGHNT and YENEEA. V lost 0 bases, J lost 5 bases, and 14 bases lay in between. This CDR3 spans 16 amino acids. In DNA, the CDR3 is TGTGCCAGCAGCTTAGAAGGGGCGGACTTCAACAATGAGCAGTTCTTC. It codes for CASSLEGADFNNEQFF.

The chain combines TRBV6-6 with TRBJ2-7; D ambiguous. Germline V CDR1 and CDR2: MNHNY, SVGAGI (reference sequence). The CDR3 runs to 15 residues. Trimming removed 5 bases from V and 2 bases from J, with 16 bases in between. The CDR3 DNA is TGTGCCAGCAGTCGCCGGTTAGCCGTTACCTACGAGCAGTACTTC. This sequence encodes CASSRRLAVTYEQYF.

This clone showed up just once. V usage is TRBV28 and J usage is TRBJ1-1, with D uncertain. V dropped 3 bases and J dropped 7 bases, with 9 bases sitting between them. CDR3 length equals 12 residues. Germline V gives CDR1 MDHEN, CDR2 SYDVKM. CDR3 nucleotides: TGTGCCAGCAGTTTTTCGGGTCTTGAAGCTTTCTTT. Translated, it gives CASSFSGLEAFF.

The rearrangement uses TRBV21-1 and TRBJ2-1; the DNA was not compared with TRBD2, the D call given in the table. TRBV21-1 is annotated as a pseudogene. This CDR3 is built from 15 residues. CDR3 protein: CASSTTSGRAGGQFF. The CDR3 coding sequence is TGTGCCAGCAGCACGACTAGCGGGAGGGCCGGGGGGCAGTTCTTC.

The CDR3 protein is CASSPTPGMRQPQHF. The CDR3 nucleotides are TGCGCCAGCAGCCCAACCCCAGGGATGCGACAGCCCCAGCATTTT. The chain is built from TRBV5-1 and TRBJ1-5; tentatively, D is TRBD1 (5 bases). Trimming took 4 bases from V and 7 from J, leaving 18 bases between them. In germline, CDR1 is SGHRS, CDR2 YFSETQ. CDR3 length: 15 amino acids.

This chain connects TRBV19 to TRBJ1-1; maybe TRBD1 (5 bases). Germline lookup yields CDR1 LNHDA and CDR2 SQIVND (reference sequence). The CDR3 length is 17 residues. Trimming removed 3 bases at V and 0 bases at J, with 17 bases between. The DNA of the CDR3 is TGTGCCAGTAGTATTTTTGGGGGGAAAGGGATGAACACTGAAGCTTTCTTT. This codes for CASSIFGGKGMNTEAFF.

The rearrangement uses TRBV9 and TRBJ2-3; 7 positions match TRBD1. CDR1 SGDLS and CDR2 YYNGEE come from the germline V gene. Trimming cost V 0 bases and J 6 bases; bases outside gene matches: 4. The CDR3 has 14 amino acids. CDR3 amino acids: CASSVGDRSDTQYF. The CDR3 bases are TGTGCCAGCAGCGTAGGGGACAGATCGGATACGCAGTATTTT.

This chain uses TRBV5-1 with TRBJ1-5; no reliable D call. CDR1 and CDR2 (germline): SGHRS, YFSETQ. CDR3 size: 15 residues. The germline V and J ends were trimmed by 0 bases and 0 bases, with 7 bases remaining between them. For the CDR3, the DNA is TGCGCCAGCAGCTTGGGAGACCATAGCAATCAGCCCCAGCATTTT. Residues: CASSLGDHSNQPQHF. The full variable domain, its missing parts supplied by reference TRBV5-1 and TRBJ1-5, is KAGVTQTPRYLIKTRGQQVTLSCSPISGHRSVSWYQQTPGQGLQFLFEYFSETQRNKGNFPGRFSGRQFSNSRSEMNVSTLELGDSALYLCASSLGDHSNQPQHFGDGTRLSIL.

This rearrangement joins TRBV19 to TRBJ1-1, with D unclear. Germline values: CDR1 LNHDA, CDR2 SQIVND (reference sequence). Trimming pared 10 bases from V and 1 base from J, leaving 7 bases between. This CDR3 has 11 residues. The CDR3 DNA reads TGTGCCACCGGGTGGAACACTGAAGCTTTCTTT. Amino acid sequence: CATGWNTEAFF.

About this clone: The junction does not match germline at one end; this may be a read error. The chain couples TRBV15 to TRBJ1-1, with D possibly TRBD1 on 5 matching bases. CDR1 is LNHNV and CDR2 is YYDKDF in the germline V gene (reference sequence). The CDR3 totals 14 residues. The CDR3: CATSRDPAGGEGNF. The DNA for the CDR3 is TGTGCCACCAGCAGAGATCCGGCCGGAGGGGAGGGTAACTTT.

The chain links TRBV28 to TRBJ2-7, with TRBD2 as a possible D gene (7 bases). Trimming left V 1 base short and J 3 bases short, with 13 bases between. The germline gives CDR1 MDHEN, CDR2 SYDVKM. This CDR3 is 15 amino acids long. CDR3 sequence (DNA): TGTGCCAGCAGTTTATTCGGCGGGGGCCGCTACGAGCAGTACTTC. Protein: CASSLFGGGRYEQYF.

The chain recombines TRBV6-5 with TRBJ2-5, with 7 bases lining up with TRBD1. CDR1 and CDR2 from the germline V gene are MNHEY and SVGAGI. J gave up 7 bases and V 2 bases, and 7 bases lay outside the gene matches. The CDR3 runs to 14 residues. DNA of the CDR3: TGTGCCAGCAGTTACACGACAGGGCGGCGGACCCAGTACTTC. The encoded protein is CASSYTTGRRTQYF.

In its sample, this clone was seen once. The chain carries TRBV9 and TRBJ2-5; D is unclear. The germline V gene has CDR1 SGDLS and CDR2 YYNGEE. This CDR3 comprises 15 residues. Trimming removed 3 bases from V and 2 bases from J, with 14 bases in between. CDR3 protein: CASSDPDGFQETQYF. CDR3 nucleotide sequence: TGTGCCAGCAGCGATCCCGACGGGTTTCAAGAGACCCAGTACTTC.

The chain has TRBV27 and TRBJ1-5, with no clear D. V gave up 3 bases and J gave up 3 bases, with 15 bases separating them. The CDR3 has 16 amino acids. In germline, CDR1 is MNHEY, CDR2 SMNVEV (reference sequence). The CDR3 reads CASSFRGGPYNQPQHF. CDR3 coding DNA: TGTGCCAGCAGTTTCCGCGGAGGCCCTTACAATCAGCCCCAGCATTTT.

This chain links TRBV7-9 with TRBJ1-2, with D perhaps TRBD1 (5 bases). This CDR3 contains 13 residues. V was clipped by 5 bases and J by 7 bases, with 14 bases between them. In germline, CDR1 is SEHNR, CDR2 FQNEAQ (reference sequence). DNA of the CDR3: TGTGCCAGCAGCCCGGGGGGACTGGCTGGCTACACCTTC. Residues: CASSPGGLAGYTF.

The CDR3 here is CASSWAGTGASETQYF. DNA of the CDR3: TGTGCCAGCAGTTGGGCCGGGACAGGGGCTTCCGAGACCCAGTACTTC. This chain joins TRBV6-5 and TRBJ2-5, with TRBD1 matching over 10 bases. Germline values: CDR1 MNHEY, CDR2 SVGAGI. Losses at the gene ends were 4 bases for V and 5 bases for J; bases not matched to a gene: 10. The length of the CDR3 is 16 residues.

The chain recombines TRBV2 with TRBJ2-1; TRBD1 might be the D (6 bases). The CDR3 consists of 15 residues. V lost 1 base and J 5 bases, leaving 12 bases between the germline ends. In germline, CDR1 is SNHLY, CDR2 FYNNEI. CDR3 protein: CASSEDRVFHNEQFF. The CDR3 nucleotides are TGTGCCAGCAGTGAAGACAGGGTTTTCCACAATGAGCAGTTCTTC.

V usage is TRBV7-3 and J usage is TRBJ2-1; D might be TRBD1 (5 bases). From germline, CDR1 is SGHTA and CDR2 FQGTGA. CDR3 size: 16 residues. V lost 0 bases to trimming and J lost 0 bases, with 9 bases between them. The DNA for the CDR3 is TGTGCCAGCAGCTTAACCGCAGACAGCTCCTACAATGAGCAGTTCTTC. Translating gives CASSLTADSSYNEQFF. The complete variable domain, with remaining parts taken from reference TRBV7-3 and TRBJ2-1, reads GAGVSQTPSNKVTEKGKYVELRCDPISGHTALYWYRQSLGQGPEFLIYFQGTGAADDSGLPNDRFFAVRPEGSVSTLKIQRTERGDSAVYLCASSLTADSSYNEQFFGPGTRLTVL.

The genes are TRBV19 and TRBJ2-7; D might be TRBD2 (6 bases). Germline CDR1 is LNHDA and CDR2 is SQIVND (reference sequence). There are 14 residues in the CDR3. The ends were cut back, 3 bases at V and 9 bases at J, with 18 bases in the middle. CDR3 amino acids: CASSIHGSGPGQYF. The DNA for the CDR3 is TGTGCCAGTAGTATTCACGGGAGTGGGCCCGGGCAGTACTTC.

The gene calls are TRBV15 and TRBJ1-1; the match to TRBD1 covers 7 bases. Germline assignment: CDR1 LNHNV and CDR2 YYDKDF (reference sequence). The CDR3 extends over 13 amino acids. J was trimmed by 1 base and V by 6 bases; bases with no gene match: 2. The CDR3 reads CATRWDRNTEAFF. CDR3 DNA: TGTGCCACCAGGTGGGACAGGAACACTGAAGCTTTCTTT.

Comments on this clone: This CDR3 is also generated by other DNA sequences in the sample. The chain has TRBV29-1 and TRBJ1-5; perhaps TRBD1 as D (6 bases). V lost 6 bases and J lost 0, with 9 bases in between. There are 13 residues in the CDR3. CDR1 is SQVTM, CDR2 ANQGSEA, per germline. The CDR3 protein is CSVQGSSNQPQHF. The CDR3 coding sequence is TGCAGCGTCCAGGGGTCTAGCAATCAGCCCCAGCATTTT.